In this sample, the clone carrying this T cell receptor (beta chain) turned up a few times. Its antigen is undetermined. This record belongs to a study of STAT3 mutations in large granular lymphocyte leukemia. General observations from the study: At least one immunodominant TCR beta clonotype appeared in every T-cell large granular lymphocyte leukemia patient.

From germline, CDR1 is SGHDT and CDR2 YYEEEE. V shed 1 base and J shed 3 bases, with 10 bases lying between them. This CDR3 region has 14 residues. TCRdb keeps only in-frame clones here, not all; method: immunoSEQ multiplex PCR. The table has more than 6,500 clones, 60% to 85% seen once; the top ten hold roughly 27%. V usage is TRBV5-6 and J usage is TRBJ1-1; D may be TRBD1 (6 bases). Sequences were obtained from peripheral blood mononuclear cells. This receptor was taken from a middle-aged woman with T-cell large granular lymphocyte leukemia. Some clones in this sample may be carry-over from other donors' samples. This chain's CDR3 is CASSLLGADTEAFF. The CDR3 bases are TGTGCCAGCAGCTTGCTGGGGGCTGACACTGAAGCTTTCTTT.